This T cell receptor (beta chain) was identified in a study of T cells expressing NK-cell markers. Study-wide context: From sorted CD3+CD56+NKG2C+, CD3+CD56+NKG2C- and CD3+CD56-NKG2C+ T cells came the TCR beta repertoires.

TCRdb reprocessed the 5' RACE reads and keeps a single row for each CDR3 protein, giving no DNA. Its clone listing holds some 110,000 distinct CDR3 sequences. The germline V gene encodes CDR1 LNHDA and CDR2 SQIVND (reference sequence). The CDR3 is 15 residues long. This sequence originates from a woman aged 18 to 75 in good health. Material: blood T cells: a sorted CD56 or NKG2C T cell subset, CD4+ or CD8+ T cells, or bulk PBMC T cells (not recorded which). The gene calls are TRBV19 and TRBJ1-5; TCRdb designates TRBD1, a call that cannot be tested without DNA. The CDR3 reads CASSIVTGDDQPQHF.